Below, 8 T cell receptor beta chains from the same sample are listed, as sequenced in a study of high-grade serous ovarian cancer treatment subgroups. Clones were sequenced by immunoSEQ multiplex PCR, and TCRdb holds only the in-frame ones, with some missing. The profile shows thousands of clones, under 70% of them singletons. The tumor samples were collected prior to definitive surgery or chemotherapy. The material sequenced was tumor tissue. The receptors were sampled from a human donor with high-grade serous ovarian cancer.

CDR3 in DNA: TGTGCCAGCAGTGCAAGGGACAGGGGAAGCGATGAGCAGTTCTTC. Translating it yields CASSARDRGSDEQFF. The V gene is TRBV6-4, the J gene TRBJ2-1, with TRBD1 matching 10 bases. V was pared by 4 bases and J by 8 bases, with 8 bases of the junction left unmatched. CDR1 and CDR2 (germline): MRHNA, SNTAGT. This CDR3 has 15 amino acids.

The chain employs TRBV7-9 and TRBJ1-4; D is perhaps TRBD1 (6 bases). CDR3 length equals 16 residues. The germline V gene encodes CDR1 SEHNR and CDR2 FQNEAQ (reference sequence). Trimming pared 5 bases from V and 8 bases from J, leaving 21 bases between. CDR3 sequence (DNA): TGTGCCAGCAGCGCAGGGACAATAATGGTTGCGGAAAAACTGTTTTTT. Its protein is CASSAGTIMVAEKLFF.

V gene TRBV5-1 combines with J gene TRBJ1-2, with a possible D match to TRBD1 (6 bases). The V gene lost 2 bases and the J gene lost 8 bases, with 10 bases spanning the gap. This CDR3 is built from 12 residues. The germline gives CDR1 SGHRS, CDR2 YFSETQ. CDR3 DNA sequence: TGCGCCAGCAGCTTCGGGGGGCAGGGCTACACCTTC. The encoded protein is CASSFGGQGYTF.

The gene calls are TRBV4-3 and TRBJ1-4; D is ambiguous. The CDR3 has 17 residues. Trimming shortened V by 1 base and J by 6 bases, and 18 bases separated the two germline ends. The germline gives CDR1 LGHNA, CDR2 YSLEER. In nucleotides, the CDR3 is TGCGCCAGCAGCCAAGTCAGTTATCCGGCAGATGATGAAAAACTGTTTTTT. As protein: CASSQVSYPADDEKLFF.

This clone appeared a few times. This CDR3 is CASRRVGSTEAFF. The DNA for the CDR3 is TGTGCCAGTCGCAGGGTAGGGAGCACTGAAGCTTTCTTT. The chain couples TRBV28 to TRBJ1-1; perhaps TRBD1 as D (5 bases). Trimming removed 9 bases at V and 4 bases at J, with 15 bases between. The length of the CDR3 is 13 residues. The V gene's germline CDR1 is MDHEN and CDR2 SYDVKM.

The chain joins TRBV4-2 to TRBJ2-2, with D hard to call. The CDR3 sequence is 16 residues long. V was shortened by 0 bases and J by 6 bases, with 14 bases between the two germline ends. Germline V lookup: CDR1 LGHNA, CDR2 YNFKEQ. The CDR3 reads CASSQEAASISGELFF. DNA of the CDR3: TGTGCCAGCAGCCAAGAGGCGGCCAGCATATCCGGGGAGCTGTTTTTT.

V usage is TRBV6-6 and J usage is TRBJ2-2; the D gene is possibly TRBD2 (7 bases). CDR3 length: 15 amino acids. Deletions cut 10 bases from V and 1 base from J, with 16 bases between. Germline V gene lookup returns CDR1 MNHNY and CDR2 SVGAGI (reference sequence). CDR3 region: CATSWGGRNTGELFF. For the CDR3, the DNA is TGTGCCACCTCTTGGGGGGGGCGGAACACCGGGGAGCTGTTTTTT.

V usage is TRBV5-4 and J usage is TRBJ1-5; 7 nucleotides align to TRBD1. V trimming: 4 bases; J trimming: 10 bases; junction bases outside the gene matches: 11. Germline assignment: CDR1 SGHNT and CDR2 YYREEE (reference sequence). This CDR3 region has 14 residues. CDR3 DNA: TGTGCCAGCAGCCATGGGACAGCCCTCGGCCCCCAGCATTTT. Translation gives CASSHGTALGPQHF.